The 12 T cell receptor beta chains reported below all come from one sample, sequenced in a study of blood T cell repertoires in COVID-19. Repertoires were generated with immunoSEQ multiplex PCR, while TCRdb's copy carries only in-frame clones and drops some. The profile shows about 140,000 clones, about 80% of them singletons. Source material: peripheral blood. The receptors derive from a man aged 55 to 70 with acute or convalescent COVID-19.

The chain recombines TRBV28 with TRBJ2-7, with 9 positions matching TRBD1. The CDR3 totals 17 residues. With V trimmed by 2 bases and J by 1 base, 9 bases remained unmatched. The germline V gene has CDR1 MDHEN and CDR2 SYDVKM. CDR3 amino acids: CASSLDRGKSRSYEQYF. The DNA for the CDR3 is TGTGCCAGCAGTTTAGACAGGGGGAAGTCGCGATCCTACGAGCAGTACTTC.

The J gene is TRBJ2-7, the V gene TRBV29-1; D uncertain. The CDR3 totals 11 residues. V was trimmed by 4 bases and J by 2 bases, leaving 6 bases between them. The germline V gene encodes CDR1 SQVTM and CDR2 ANQGSEA. CDR3: CSVAGTYEQYF. CDR3 nucleotide sequence: TGCAGCGTTGCCGGTACCTACGAGCAGTACTTC.

A few counts support this clone. The gene calls are TRBV6-2 or TRBV6-3 and TRBJ1-1, with 7 bases identical to TRBD1. The germline gives CDR1 MNHEY, CDR2 SVGEGT. Trimming took 6 bases from V and 1 from J; bases not matched to a gene: 17. The CDR3 has 18 amino acids. The CDR3 DNA reads as TGTGCCAGCAGACCTAACCGACAGGGCCGAGCTTGGAACACTGAAGCTTTCTTT. Translated, it gives CASRPNRQGRAWNTEAFF.

This sequence joins TRBV6-5 and TRBJ1-5; no clear D gene. Germline CDR1 is MNHEY and CDR2 is SVGAGI. Trimming stripped 0 bases from V and 4 bases from J, with 4 bases between. The length of the CDR3 is 13 residues. Here the CDR3 DNA reads TGTGCCAGCAGTTACTCGAGAAATCAGCCCCAGCATTTT. It specifies CASSYSRNQPQHF.

This chain links TRBV19 with TRBJ1-4, with TRBD1 identical over 7 bases. Germline loops: CDR1 LNHDA, CDR2 SQIVND (reference sequence). The CDR3 extends over 16 amino acids. V was clipped by 6 bases and J by 7 bases; unmatched bases: 14. The DNA for the CDR3 is TGTGCCAGTAGCCCCGGGGTTCAGGACAGGCGTGAAAAACTGTTTTTT. This gives the protein CASSPGVQDRREKLFF.

The V call is TRBV5-1, the J call TRBJ1-1; D possibly corresponds to TRBD1 (6 bases). The CDR3 is 12 residues long. Between the trimmed V and J ends, which lost 4 bases and 8 bases, there was a span of 12 bases. Germline V gene sequence: CDR1 SGHRS, CDR2 YFSETQ. This CDR3 is CASSTARGEAFF. The CDR3 DNA reads TGCGCCAGCAGCACCGCGAGGGGGGAAGCTTTCTTT.

The V call is TRBV7-2, the J call TRBJ2-2, with 10 positions matching TRBD1. Germline CDR1 and CDR2: SGHTA and FQGNSA. There are 15 residues in the CDR3. V lost 5 bases and J lost 4; bases outside the gene matches: 4. The CDR3 nucleotides are TGTGCCAGCAGCGGACGGACAGGGGGCACCGGGGAGCTGTTTTTT. Amino acid sequence: CASSGRTGGTGELFF.

The chain has TRBV5-1 and TRBJ2-7, with D tentatively TRBD2 (7 bases). CDR1 is SGHRS and CDR2 is YFSETQ in the germline V gene. The CDR3 is 14 residues long. V was pared by 2 bases and J by 7 bases, with 16 bases between. The CDR3 region is CASSLTLGGGEQYF. In DNA form, the CDR3 reads TGCGCCAGCAGCTTAACCCTAGGGGGAGGGGAGCAGTACTTC.

The gene calls are TRBV28 and TRBJ2-1; 13 nucleotides match TRBD2. J gave up 9 bases and V 4 bases, and 6 bases lay outside the gene matches. CDR1 and CDR2 from the germline V gene are MDHEN and SYDVKM. The CDR3 is 15 residues long. The CDR3 region is CASSSTSGRIREQFF. DNA for the CDR3: TGTGCCAGCAGTTCGACTAGCGGGAGGATCCGTGAGCAGTTCTTC. The whole variable domain, remainder taken from reference TRBV28 and TRBJ2-1, is DVKVTQSSRYLVKRTGEKVFLECVQDMDHENMFWYRQDPGLGLRLIYFSYDVKMKEKGDIPEGYSVSREKKERFSLILESASTNQTSMYLCASSSTSGRIREQFFGPGTRLTVL.

Only a few counts were recorded for this clone. The chain has TRBV15 and TRBJ2-5; 7 nucleotides align to TRBD2. The CDR3 totals 14 residues. The V gene's germline CDR1 is LNHNV and CDR2 YYDKDF (reference sequence). V lost 6 bases to trimming and J lost 5 bases; unmatched junction nucleotides: 9. The CDR3 sequence is CATSPTGGEETQYF. DNA of the CDR3: TGTGCCACCAGTCCTACGGGGGGAGAGGAGACCCAGTACTTC.

The rearrangement links TRBV9 to TRBJ1-2, with D maybe TRBD1 (5 bases). There are 14 residues in the CDR3. Trimming cost V 4 bases and J 4 bases, with 14 bases left between them. CDR1 SGDLS and CDR2 YYNGEE come from the germline V gene. The CDR3 DNA is TGTGCCAGCAGCCAGACGGACACCTCCTATGGCTACACCTTC. Translation: CASSQTDTSYGYTF.

This chain links TRBV19 with TRBJ1-2, with 8 bases that match TRBD1. This CDR3 region has 18 residues. From germline, CDR1 is LNHDA and CDR2 SQIVND (reference sequence). With 1 base clipped from V and 3 bases from J, the junction kept 13 bases outside the gene matches. CDR3 DNA sequence: TGTGCCAGTAGTATAGGAGGGCAGGGGGCCCGCTCCTACTATGGCTACACCTTC. This sequence encodes CASSIGGQGARSYYGYTF.